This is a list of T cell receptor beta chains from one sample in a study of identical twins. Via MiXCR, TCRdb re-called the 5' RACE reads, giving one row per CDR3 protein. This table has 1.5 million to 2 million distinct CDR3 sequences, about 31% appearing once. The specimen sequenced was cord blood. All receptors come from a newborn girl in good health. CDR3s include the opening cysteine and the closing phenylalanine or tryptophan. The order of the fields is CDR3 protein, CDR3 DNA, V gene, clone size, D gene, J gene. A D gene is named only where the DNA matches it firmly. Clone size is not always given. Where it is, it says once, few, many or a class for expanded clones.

CASSWGLAGRTDTQYF,TGTGCCAGCAGCTGGGGCTTAGCGGGCCGCACAGATACGCAGTATTTT,TRBV7-9,NA,TRBD2,TRBJ2-3
CAISESGDGYTF,TGTGCCATCAGTGAGTCAGGGGATGGCTACACCTTC,TRBV10-3,many,NA,TRBJ1-2
CSASPRRGGSNQPQHF,TGCAGTGCTAGCCCTCGAAGAGGGGGCAGCAATCAGCCCCAGCATTTT,TRBV20-1,few,TRBD1,TRBJ1-5
CASGPGGQDQETQYF,TGTGCCAGCGGTCCCGGGGGGCAAGACCAAGAGACCCAGTACTTC,TRBV6-6,NA,NA,TRBJ2-5
CASSQDEGSGRYEQFF,TGTGCCAGCAGCCAAGATGAGGGTAGCGGGAGGTACGAGCAGTTCTTC,TRBV4-2,NA,TRBD2,TRBJ2-1
CASSLAASPWNEQFF,TGTGCCAGCAGCTTAGCGGCTAGCCCGTGGAATGAGCAGTTCTTC,TRBV7-2,NA,NA,TRBJ2-1
CASSVDLWLFADEQYF,TGTGCCAGCAGCGTAGATTTGTGGCTTTTCGCCGATGAGCAGTACTTC,TRBV9,NA,NA,TRBJ2-4
CASSPGLWRDTQYF,TGTGCCAGCAGCCCGGGCCTCTGGAGGGATACGCAGTATTTT,TRBV13,NA,NA,TRBJ2-3
CASTHGYTEAFF,TGTGCCAGCACCCATGGGTACACTGAAGCTTTCTTT,TRBV2,NA,NA,TRBJ1-1
CASSYSGLAGGRVGNEQFF,TGTGCCAGCAGTTACTCAGGACTAGCGGGCGGGAGGGTAGGAAATGAGCAGTTCTTC,TRBV6-5,NA,TRBD2,TRBJ2-1
CSASRIRTSGNREFF,TGCAGTGCTAGCCGTATAAGGACTAGCGGGAATAGGGAGTTCTTC,TRBV20-1,NA,TRBD2,TRBJ2-1
CSASVWSSQPQHF,TGCAGTGCTAGCGTCTGGAGCAGTCAGCCCCAGCATTTT,TRBV20-1,NA,NA,TRBJ1-5
CASSSGRNTQYF,TGTGCCAGCAGTTCGGGACGGAATACGCAGTATTTT,TRBV28,many,NA,TRBJ2-3
CASSLALAGAGETQYF,TGCGCCAGCAGCTTGGCCTTAGCGGGAGCTGGAGAGACCCAGTACTTC,TRBV5-1,NA,TRBD2,TRBJ2-5
CAISEPGGDSYEQYF,TGTGCCATCAGTGAGCCCGGCGGGGACTCCTACGAGCAGTACTTC,TRBV10-3,few,NA,TRBJ2-7
CASSHLEGNEQFF,TGTGCCAGCAGCCACCTCGAGGGCAATGAGCAGTTCTTC,TRBV13,few,NA,TRBJ2-1
CASSLFGMGRRASYNEQFF,TGTGCCAGCAGTTTATTTGGTATGGGGCGCCGTGCCTCCTACAATGAGCAGTTCTTC,TRBV12-3/TRBV12-4,few,NA,TRBJ2-1
CSVRLRLAVLETQYF,TGCAGCGTGAGACTGAGGCTAGCCGTTCTGGAGACCCAGTACTTC,TRBV29-1,NA,NA,TRBJ2-5
CASSPGPAFLQETQYF,TGTGCCAGCAGTCCGGGACCAGCGTTCCTCCAAGAGACCCAGTACTTC,TRBV6-1,NA,NA,TRBJ2-5
CASSYSGRTGVGYTF,TGTGCCAGCAGTTACTCGGGAAGGACAGGGGTTGGCTACACCTTC,TRBV6-5,NA,TRBD1,TRBJ1-2
CASRREGFEQYF,TGTGCCAGCAGGCGGGAAGGATTCGAGCAGTACTTC,TRBV2,NA,NA,TRBJ2-7
CASSLDTTSGGYETQYF,TGTGCCAGCAGCTTAGATACGACTAGCGGGGGGTACGAGACCCAGTACTTC,TRBV7-8,few,TRBD2,TRBJ2-5
CSAIRGSLNEKLFF,TGCAGTGCTATCCGGGGCAGCCTTAATGAAAAACTGTTTTTT,TRBV20-1,few,NA,TRBJ1-4
CASSQGRRIGETQYF,TGTGCCAGCAGCCAAGGTCGAAGGATCGGAGAGACCCAGTACTTC,TRBV3-1,many,NA,TRBJ2-5
CASSLVFHYGYTF,TGTGCCAGCAGTTTAGTGTTTCACTATGGCTACACCTTC,TRBV12-3/TRBV12-4,many,NA,TRBJ1-2
CASSGQPLSSYEQYF,TGCGCCAGCTCCGGACAGCCTCTTAGCTCCTACGAGCAGTACTTC,TRBV5-1,few,NA,TRBJ2-7
CASSAKGQGAGRDRYNEQFF,TGTGCCAGCAGCGCTAAGGGACAGGGGGCGGGCCGGGACAGATACAATGAGCAGTTCTTC,TRBV11-3,once,TRBD1,TRBJ2-1
CSASVRAGNTDTQYF,TGCAGTGCTAGTGTGAGAGCGGGCAACACAGATACGCAGTATTTT,TRBV20-1,few,NA,TRBJ2-3
CASMWGLAGDNEQFF,TGTGCCAGCATGTGGGGTCTAGCGGGGGACAATGAGCAGTTCTTC,TRBV12-3/TRBV12-4,many,TRBD2,TRBJ2-1
CSALVRANTEAFF,TGCAGTGCTCTCGTTAGGGCGAACACTGAAGCTTTCTTT,TRBV20-1,few,NA,TRBJ1-1
CAISITGGTDTQYF,TGTGCCATCAGTATTACAGGGGGCACAGATACGCAGTATTTT,TRBV10-3,few,TRBD1,TRBJ2-3
CSARRLGLAGWETQYF,TGCAGTGCTAGACGCCTGGGACTAGCGGGTTGGGAGACCCAGTACTTC,TRBV20-1,NA,TRBD2,TRBJ2-5
CSTFKYQETQYF,TGCAGTACGTTCAAGTACCAAGAGACCCAGTACTTC,TRBV20-1,few,NA,TRBJ2-5
CASMEGGENYGYTF,TGCGCCAGCATGGAGGGAGGAGAGAACTATGGCTACACCTTC,TRBV5-1,few,NA,TRBJ1-2
CASSSLVMDNEQFF,TGCGCCAGCAGTTCACTAGTAATGGACAATGAGCAGTTCTTC,TRBV5-1,NA,NA,TRBJ2-1
CSYRDFLHNEQYF,TGCAGCTACCGAGACTTTTTACACAATGAGCAGTACTTC,TRBV29-1,NA,NA,TRBJ2-5
CASSLALSAYNEQFF,TGCGCCAGCAGCTTGGCGCTAAGTGCCTACAATGAGCAGTTCTTC,TRBV5-1,once,NA,TRBJ2-1
CASIMARRYEKLFF,TGTGCCAGCATTATGGCCAGGAGATATGAAAAACTGTTTTTT,TRBV27,NA,NA,TRBJ1-4
CATSKGLNQETQYF,TGTGCCACCAGTAAGGGACTAAATCAAGAGACCCAGTACTTC,TRBV15,NA,TRBD2,TRBJ2-5
CSASRAGLTGNEQFF,TGCAGTGCTAGCAGGGCGGGCCTCACTGGGAATGAGCAGTTCTTC,TRBV20-1,NA,NA,TRBJ2-1
CSARWGGNEKLFF,TGCAGTGCTAGATGGGGCGGTAATGAAAAACTGTTTTTT,TRBV20-1,NA,NA,TRBJ1-4
CSVELLAGGETQYF,TGCAGCGTTGAGCTACTAGCGGGAGGTGAGACCCAGTACTTC,TRBV29-1,many,TRBD2,TRBJ2-5
CSAVVPQTQYF,TGCAGTGCAGTAGTGCCCCAGACCCAGTACTTC,TRBV20-1,NA,NA,TRBJ2-5
CASSPGLLAGGETQYF,TGTGCCAGCAGCCCAGGGCTCCTAGCGGGAGGAGAGACCCAGTACTTC,TRBV28,NA,TRBD2,TRBJ2-5
CASRPRDRGVYEQYF,TGTGCCAGCAGACCCCGGGACAGGGGCGTCTACGAGCAGTACTTC,TRBV6-5,NA,TRBD1,TRBJ2-7
CASSQDRGSGYTF,TGCGCCAGCAGCCAAGATCGGGGAAGTGGCTACACCTTC,TRBV4-1,NA,NA,TRBJ1-2
CAISESGSGQETQYF,TGTGCCATCAGTGAGTCCGGTAGCGGGCAAGAGACCCAGTACTTC,TRBV10-3,NA,TRBD2,TRBJ2-5
CASNSNGAYEQYF,TGTGCCAGCAACTCCAACGGCGCCTACGAGCAGTACTTC,TRBV7-9,few,NA,TRBJ2-7
CASSLDGSTGELFF,TGTGCTAGCAGTCTGGACGGCTCCACCGGGGAGCTGTTTTTT,TRBV2,NA,NA,TRBJ2-2
CASSGLLAGGPDTQYF,TGTGCCAGCAGCGGACTCCTAGCGGGGGGGCCAGATACGCAGTATTTT,TRBV9,few,TRBD2,TRBJ2-3
CASKGLRVNEQFF,TGTGCCAGCAAGGGACTTAGGGTAAATGAGCAGTTCTTC,TRBV21-1,few,NA,TRBJ2-1
CASSQKTSGNTIYF,TGTGCCAGCAGCCAAAAAACATCCGGAAACACCATATATTTT,TRBV4-2,once,NA,TRBJ1-3
CASSHFQGHAYEQYF,TGCGCCAGCAGCCATTTCCAGGGGCATGCCTACGAGCAGTACTTC,TRBV4-1,few,NA,TRBJ2-7
CASSPLQGAGDTQYF,TGTGCCAGCTCACCTCTACAGGGGGCAGGGGATACGCAGTATTTT,TRBV18,NA,TRBD1,TRBJ2-3